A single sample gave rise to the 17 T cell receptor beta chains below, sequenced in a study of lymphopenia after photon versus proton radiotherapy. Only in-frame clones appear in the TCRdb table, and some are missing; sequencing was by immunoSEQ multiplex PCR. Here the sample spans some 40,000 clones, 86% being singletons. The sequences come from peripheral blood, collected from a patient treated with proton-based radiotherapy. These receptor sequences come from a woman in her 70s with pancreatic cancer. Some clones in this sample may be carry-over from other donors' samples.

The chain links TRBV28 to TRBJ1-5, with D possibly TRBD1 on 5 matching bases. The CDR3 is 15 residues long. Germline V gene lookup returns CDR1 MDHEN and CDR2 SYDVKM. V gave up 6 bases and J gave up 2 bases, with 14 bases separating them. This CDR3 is CASRAQGAGNQPQHF. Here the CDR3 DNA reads TGTGCCAGCAGAGCCCAGGGCGCGGGCAATCAGCCCCAGCATTTT. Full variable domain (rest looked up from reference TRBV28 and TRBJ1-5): DVKVTQSSRYLVKRTGEKVFLECVQDMDHENMFWYRQDPGLGLRLIYFSYDVKMKEKGDIPEGYSVSREKKERFSLILESASTNQTSMYLCASRAQGAGNQPQHFGDGTRLSIL.

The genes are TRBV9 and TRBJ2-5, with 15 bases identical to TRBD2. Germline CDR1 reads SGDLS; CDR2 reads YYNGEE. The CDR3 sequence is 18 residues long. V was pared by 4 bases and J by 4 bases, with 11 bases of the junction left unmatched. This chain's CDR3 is CASSSSRTSGRAGETQYF. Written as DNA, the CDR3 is TGTGCCAGCAGCTCATCGAGGACTAGCGGGAGGGCGGGAGAGACCCAGTACTTC. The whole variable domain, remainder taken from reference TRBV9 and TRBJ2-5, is DSGVTQTPKHLITATGQRVTLRCSPRSGDLSVYWYQQSLDQGLQFLIQYYNGEERAKGNILERFSAQQFPDLHSELNLSSLELGDSALYFCASSSSRTSGRAGETQYFGPGTRLLVL.

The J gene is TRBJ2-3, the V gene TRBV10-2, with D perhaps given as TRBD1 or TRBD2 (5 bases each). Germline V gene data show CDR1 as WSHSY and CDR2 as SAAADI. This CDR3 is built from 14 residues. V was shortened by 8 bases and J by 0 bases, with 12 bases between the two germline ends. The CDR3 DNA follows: TGCGCCAGCGGGGACGGAAGTAGCACAGATACGCAGTATTTT. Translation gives CASGDGSSTDTQYF.

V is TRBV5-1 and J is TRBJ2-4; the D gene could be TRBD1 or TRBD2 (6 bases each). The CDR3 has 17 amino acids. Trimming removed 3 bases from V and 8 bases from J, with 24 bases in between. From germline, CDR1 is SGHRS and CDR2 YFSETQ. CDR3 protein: CASSSEGGRMPTDIQYF. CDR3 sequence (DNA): TGCGCCAGCAGCTCAGAAGGGGGGCGCATGCCGACGGACATTCAGTACTTC.

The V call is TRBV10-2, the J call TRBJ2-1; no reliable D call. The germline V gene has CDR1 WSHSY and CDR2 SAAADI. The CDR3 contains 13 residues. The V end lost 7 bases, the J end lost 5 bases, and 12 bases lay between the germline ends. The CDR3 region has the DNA TGCGCCAGCACAAGCGTTACCGACAATGAGCAGTTCTTC. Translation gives CASTSVTDNEQFF.

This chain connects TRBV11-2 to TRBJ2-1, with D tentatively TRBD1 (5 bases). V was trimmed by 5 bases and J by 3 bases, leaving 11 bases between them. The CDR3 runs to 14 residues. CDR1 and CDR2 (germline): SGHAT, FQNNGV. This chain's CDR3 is CASSDDSYYNEQFF. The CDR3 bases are TGTGCCAGCAGCGACGACAGCTACTACAATGAGCAGTTCTTC.

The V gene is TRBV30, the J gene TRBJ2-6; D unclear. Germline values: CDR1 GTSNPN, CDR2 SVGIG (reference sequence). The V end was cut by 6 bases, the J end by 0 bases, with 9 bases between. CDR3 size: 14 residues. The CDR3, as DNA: TGTGCCTGCCCCTCAGTCTCTGGGGCCAACGTCCTGACTTTC. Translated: CACPSVSGANVLTF.

CDR3 sequence: CASRPGPRDTEAFF. CDR3 bases: TGTGCCAGCAGGCCGGGACCTAGGGACACTGAAGCTTTCTTT. The gene calls are TRBV6-4 and TRBJ1-1; tentatively, D is TRBD1 (5 bases). CDR1 and CDR2 (germline): MRHNA, SNTAGT. Trimming stripped 6 bases from V and 3 bases from J, with 14 bases between. This CDR3 is 14 amino acids long.

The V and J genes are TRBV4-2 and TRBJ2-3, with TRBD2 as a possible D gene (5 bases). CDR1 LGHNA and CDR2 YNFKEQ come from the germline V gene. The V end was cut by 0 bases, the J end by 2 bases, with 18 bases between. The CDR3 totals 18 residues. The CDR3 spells CASSQEASGRVITDTQYF. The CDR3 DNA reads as TGTGCCAGCAGCCAAGAAGCCAGCGGACGGGTTATCACAGATACGCAGTATTTT.

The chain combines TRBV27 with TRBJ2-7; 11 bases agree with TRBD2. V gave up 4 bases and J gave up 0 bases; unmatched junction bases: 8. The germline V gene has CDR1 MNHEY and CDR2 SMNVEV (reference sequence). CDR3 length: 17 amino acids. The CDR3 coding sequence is TGTGCCAGCAGTTCTAATATACTAGCGGGAGCCTCCTACGAGCAGTACTTC. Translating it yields CASSSNILAGASYEQYF.

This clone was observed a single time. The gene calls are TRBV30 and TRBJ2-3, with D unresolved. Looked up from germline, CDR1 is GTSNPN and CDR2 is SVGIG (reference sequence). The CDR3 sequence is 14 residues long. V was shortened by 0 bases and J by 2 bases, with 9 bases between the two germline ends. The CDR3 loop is CAWSVRPVTDTQYF. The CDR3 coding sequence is TGTGCCTGGAGTGTACGGCCGGTCACAGATACGCAGTATTTT.

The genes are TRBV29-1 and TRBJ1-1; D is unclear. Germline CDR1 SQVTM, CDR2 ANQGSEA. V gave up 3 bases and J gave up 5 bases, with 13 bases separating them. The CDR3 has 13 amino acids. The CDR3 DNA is TGCAGCGTTGATGTGGCGGGTGGGACTGAAGCTTTCTTT. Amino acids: CSVDVAGGTEAFF.

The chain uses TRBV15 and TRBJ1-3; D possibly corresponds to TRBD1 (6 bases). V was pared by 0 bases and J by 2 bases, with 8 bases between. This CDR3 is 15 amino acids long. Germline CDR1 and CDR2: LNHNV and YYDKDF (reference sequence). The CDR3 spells CATSRDRGAGNTIYF. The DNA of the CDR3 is TGTGCCACCAGCAGAGATAGGGGGGCTGGAAACACCATATATTTT.

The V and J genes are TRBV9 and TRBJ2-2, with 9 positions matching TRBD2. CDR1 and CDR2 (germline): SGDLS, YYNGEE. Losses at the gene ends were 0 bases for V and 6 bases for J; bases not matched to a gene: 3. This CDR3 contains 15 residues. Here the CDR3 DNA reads TGTGCCAGCAGCGTAGTGGCTAGCGGGGCCGGGGAGCTGTTTTTT. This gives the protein CASSVVASGAGELFF. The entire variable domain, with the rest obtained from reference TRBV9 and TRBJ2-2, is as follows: DSGVTQTPKHLITATGQRVTLRCSPRSGDLSVYWYQQSLDQGLQFLIQYYNGEERAKGNILERFSAQQFPDLHSELNLSSLELGDSALYFCASSVVASGAGELFFGEGSRLTVL.

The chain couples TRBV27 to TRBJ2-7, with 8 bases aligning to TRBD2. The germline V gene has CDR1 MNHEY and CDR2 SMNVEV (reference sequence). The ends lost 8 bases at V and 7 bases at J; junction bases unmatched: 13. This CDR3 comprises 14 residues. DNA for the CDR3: TGTGCCAGCCGCCCCCTGCGGGAGGTGAGTGAGCAGTACTTC. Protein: CASRPLREVSEQYF.

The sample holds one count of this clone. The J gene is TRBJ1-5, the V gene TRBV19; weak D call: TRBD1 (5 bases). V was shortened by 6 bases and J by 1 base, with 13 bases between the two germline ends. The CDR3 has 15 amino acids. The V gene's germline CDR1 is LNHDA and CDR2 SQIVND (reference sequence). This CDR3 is CASSPRAGSNQPQHF. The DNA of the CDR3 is TGTGCCAGTAGCCCGAGGGCAGGGAGCAATCAGCCCCAGCATTTT. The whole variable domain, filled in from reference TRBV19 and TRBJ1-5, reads DGGITQSPKYLFRKEGQNVTLSCEQNLNHDAMYWYRQDPGQGLRLIYYSQIVNDFQKGDIAEGYSVSREKKESFPLTVTSAQKNPTAFYLCASSPRAGSNQPQHFGDGTRLSIL.

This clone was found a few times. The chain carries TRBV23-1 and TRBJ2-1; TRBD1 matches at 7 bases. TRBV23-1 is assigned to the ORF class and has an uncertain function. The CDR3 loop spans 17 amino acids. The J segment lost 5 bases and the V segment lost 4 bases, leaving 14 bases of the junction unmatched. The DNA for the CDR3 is TGCGCCAGCAGTCTACGACCGACCGGGACAGAGAACAATGAGCAGTTCTTC. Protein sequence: CASSLRPTGTENNEQFF.